These 23 T cell receptor beta chains were all obtained from the same sample, sequenced in a study of cytomegalovirus exposure and HLA in healthy donors. PCR used 60 Vbeta primers and 13 Jbeta primers. Profiling relied on immunoSEQ multiplex PCR, and the TCRdb table lists in-frame clones only, not all of them. The sample lists around 180,000 clones, 75% to 90% seen once, with 1% in the top ten. The sample consisted of PBMCs. Receptors originate from a boy younger than 10 in good health and CMV-seronegative.

The DNA for the CDR3 is TGTGCCAGCGCACGGGAAAACACCGGGGAGCTGTTTTTT. Encoded protein: CASARENTGELFF. The chain employs TRBV11-3 and TRBJ1-3; a weak D match, TRBD2 (5 bases). The end of the DNA fits TRBJ2-2 better, so the J call may be wrong. The CDR3 spans 13 residues. Germline V CDR1 and CDR2: SGHNT, YENEEA.

This chain joins TRBV13 and TRBJ2-5; 7 bases are shared with TRBD1. Germline lookup yields CDR1 PRHDT and CDR2 FYEKMQ (reference sequence). This CDR3 comprises 15 residues. Germline trimming cut 2 bases from V and 5 bases from J; bases unmatched to any gene: 8. CDR3 in amino acids: CASSLRRQGGETQYF. CDR3 DNA: TGTGCCAGCAGCTTACGGCGACAGGGCGGGGAGACCCAGTACTTC.

This clone was seen a single time. V usage is TRBV28 and J usage is TRBJ1-6; 8 positions agree with TRBD1. Germline lookup yields CDR1 MDHEN and CDR2 SYDVKM. Unmatched junction bases numbered 10, after V lost 5 bases and J lost 7 bases. The CDR3 contains 16 residues. The CDR3 sequence is CASSVTQGAGNSPLHF. The CDR3, as DNA: TGTGCCAGCAGTGTAACCCAGGGGGCAGGGAATTCACCCCTCCACTTT. The complete variable domain, with remaining parts taken from reference TRBV28 and TRBJ1-6, reads DVKVTQSSRYLVKRTGEKVFLECVQDMDHENMFWYRQDPGLGLRLIYFSYDVKMKEKGDIPEGYSVSREKKERFSLILESASTNQTSMYLCASSVTQGAGNSPLHFGNGTRLTVT.

This clone occurred once. The chain recombines TRBV6-5 with TRBJ2-2; tentative D call: TRBD2 (5 bases). V was clipped by 5 bases and J by 7 bases, with 14 bases between them. The V gene's germline CDR1 is MNHEY and CDR2 SVGAGI. The CDR3 covers 14 residues. The CDR3: CASSIQRVGGELFF. The CDR3 region has the DNA TGTGCCAGCAGTATTCAGAGGGTAGGCGGGGAGCTGTTTTTT.

The chain employs TRBV29-1 and TRBJ1-4; D is perhaps TRBD1 (5 bases). The germline V gene has CDR1 SQVTM and CDR2 ANQGSEA. The CDR3 extends over 15 amino acids. V lost 3 bases to trimming and J lost 9 bases, with 20 bases between them. In DNA, the CDR3 is TGCAGCGTTGAGTTATCCGGGGGACGGGAGAAAAAACTGTTTTTT. It encodes CSVELSGGREKKLFF. Together with reference TRBV29-1 and TRBJ1-4, the CDR3 gives the full variable domain: SAVISQKPSRDICQRGTSLTIQCQVDSQVTMMFWYRQQPGQSLTLIATANQGSEATYESGFVIDKFPISRPNLTFSTLTVSNMSPEDSSIYLCSVELSGGREKKLFFGSGTQLSVL.

The V and J genes are TRBV15 and TRBJ2-7; TRBD1 aligns across 7 bases. The germline gives CDR1 LNHNV, CDR2 YYDKDF (reference sequence). V trimming: 3 bases; J trimming: 2 bases; junction bases outside the gene matches: 16. The CDR3 has 18 amino acids. Written as DNA, the CDR3 is TGTGCCACCAGCAGGGAGGCCCTCGGGACAGAAATTACCTACGAGCAGTACGTC. Its protein is CATSREALGTEITYEQYV.

The chain joins TRBV28 to TRBJ1-4, with D maybe TRBD1 (6 bases). Trimming took 6 bases from V and 3 from J, leaving 11 bases between them. CDR3 length equals 14 residues. Germline CDR1 MDHEN, CDR2 SYDVKM. The CDR3 nucleotides are TGTGCCAGCAGCGAAAGGACAGCTAATGAAAAACTGTTTTTT. It is translated as CASSERTANEKLFF.

The chain uses TRBV13 and TRBJ1-2; D is unresolved. Germline CDR1 and CDR2: PRHDT and FYEKMQ (reference sequence). V gave up 5 bases and J gave up 1 base, with 11 bases separating them. CDR3 length: 14 residues. CDR3 DNA: TGTGCCAGCAGCCGACAAGCAGATAACTATGGCTACACCTTC. Protein product: CASSRQADNYGYTF.

The chain couples TRBV9 to TRBJ1-4; no reliable D call. The CDR3 length is 15 residues. CDR1 and CDR2 (germline): SGDLS, YYNGEE. V gave up 0 bases and J gave up 3 bases, with 9 bases separating them. The DNA of the CDR3 is TGTGCCAGCAGCGTAGACGGCGGAGCTAATGAAAAACTGTTTTTT. Translating gives CASSVDGGANEKLFF.

The chain has TRBV4-1 and TRBJ2-6; D not certain. Germline V lookup: CDR1 MGHRA, CDR2 YSYEKL. Trimming cost V 1 base and J 2 bases, with 3 bases left between them. This CDR3 has 14 residues. The CDR3 DNA reads as TGCGCCAGCAGCCAAGCTGCTGGGGCCAACGTCCTGACTTTC. This codes for CASSQAAGANVLTF.

The chain links TRBV4-1 to TRBJ1-1; the D is unclear. This CDR3 contains 16 residues. Germline V gene sequence: CDR1 MGHRA, CDR2 YSYEKL. Trimming removed 4 bases from V and 7 bases from J, with 22 bases in between. The CDR3 bases are TGCGCCAGCAGCCTAGCCCCTTTGGACTTTTTCCTTGAAGCTTTCTTT. It codes for CASSLAPLDFFLEAFF.

The chain recombines TRBV4-1 with TRBJ2-1; no definite D call. V gave up 5 bases and J gave up 2 bases, with 4 bases separating them. The length of the CDR3 is 12 residues. CDR1 is MGHRA, CDR2 YSYEKL, per germline. The CDR3 nucleotides are TGCGCCAGCAGCTATACCTACAATGAGCAGTTCTTC. Amino acid sequence: CASSYTYNEQFF.

This sequence joins TRBV5-1 and TRBJ1-5; 9 bases line up with TRBD1. The CDR3 has 15 residues. Trimming took 0 bases from V and 7 from J; bases not matched to a gene: 5. The germline gives CDR1 SGHRS, CDR2 YFSETQ. The CDR3 reads CASSLDGDREQPQHF. For the CDR3, the DNA is TGCGCCAGCAGCTTGGACGGGGACAGGGAACAGCCCCAGCATTTT. The full variable domain, rest sourced from reference TRBV5-1 and TRBJ1-5, is KAGVTQTPRYLIKTRGQQVTLSCSPISGHRSVSWYQQTPGQGLQFLFEYFSETQRNKGNFPGRFSGRQFSNSRSEMNVSTLELGDSALYLCASSLDGDREQPQHFGDGTRLSIL.

The V and J genes are TRBV2 and TRBJ1-5, with D perhaps TRBD1 (5 bases). The CDR3 has 12 residues. CDR1 SNHLY and CDR2 FYNNEI come from the germline V gene. Trimming removed 11 bases at V and 4 bases at J, with 12 bases between. Written as DNA, the CDR3 is TGTGCCTCCAGACAGTCTAATCAGCCCCAGCATTTT. Encoded protein: CASRQSNQPQHF.

The V and J genes are TRBV5-1 and TRBJ2-2, with 9 bases identical to TRBD1. The trim removed 4 bases at V and 5 bases at J, leaving 6 bases unmatched. Germline V gene sequence: CDR1 SGHRS, CDR2 YFSETQ. CDR3 size: 15 residues. The CDR3 sequence is CASSLRDRETGELFF. The CDR3 nucleotides read TGCGCCAGCAGCCTCCGGGACAGGGAGACCGGGGAGCTGTTTTTT. The full variable domain, in which reference TRBV5-1 and TRBJ2-2 provide the parts outside the CDR3, is KAGVTQTPRYLIKTRGQQVTLSCSPISGHRSVSWYQQTPGQGLQFLFEYFSETQRNKGNFPGRFSGRQFSNSRSEMNVSTLELGDSALYLCASSLRDRETGELFFGEGSRLTVL.

The sample holds one count of this clone. The chain has TRBV10-2 and TRBJ2-7; 7 bases are a match to TRBD1. Germline V gene lookup returns CDR1 WSHSY and CDR2 SAAADI. The CDR3 is 13 amino acids. J was trimmed by 3 bases and V by 6 bases; bases with no gene match: 5. CDR3 DNA: TGCGCCAGCAGCCCCGACAGGGACTACGAGCAGTACTTC. Translated, it gives CASSPDRDYEQYF.

The V and J genes are TRBV4-1 and TRBJ2-1, with 7 positions matching TRBD1. Germline V gene sequence: CDR1 MGHRA, CDR2 YSYEKL. With V trimmed by 4 bases and J by 9 bases, 9 bases remained unmatched. There are 14 residues in the CDR3. CDR3 sequence reads: CASSPWPGGGEQFF. In DNA, the CDR3 is TGCGCCAGCAGCCCTTGGCCAGGGGGTGGTGAGCAGTTCTTC.

The J gene is TRBJ2-1, the V gene TRBV2; 7 bases fit TRBD2. Per germline, CDR1 SNHLY and CDR2 FYNNEI. V was clipped by 7 bases and J by 2 bases; unmatched bases: 11. The CDR3 covers 16 residues. For the CDR3, the DNA is TGTGCCAGCAAACATCTGGCGGGAGCCCCCTACAATGAGCAGTTCTTC. Translating it yields CASKHLAGAPYNEQFF.

This chain links TRBV28 with TRBJ1-4, with TRBD1 matching 9 bases. There are 18 residues in the CDR3. Unmatched junction bases numbered 17, after V lost 4 bases and J lost 8 bases. Germline V CDR1 and CDR2: MDHEN, SYDVKM. CDR3 sequence reads: CASSSTTVRGQGSEKLFF. CDR3 DNA sequence: TGTGCCAGCAGTTCAACAACGGTCAGGGGACAGGGCTCCGAAAAACTGTTTTTT.

V gene TRBV5-4 combines with J gene TRBJ2-5; D remains ambiguous. Germline V gene lookup returns CDR1 SGHNT and CDR2 YYREEE (reference sequence). The CDR3 has 11 amino acids. Trimming cost V 3 bases and J 5 bases, with 5 bases left between them. CDR3 residues: CASSSSETQYF. Written as DNA, the CDR3 is TGTGCCAGCAGCTCCTCGGAGACCCAGTACTTC.

The chain couples TRBV21-1 to TRBJ1-5; the table's D gene call, TRBD1, was not cross checked with the DNA. TRBV21-1 is described as a pseudogene. The CDR3 has 14 residues. The CDR3 DNA sequence: TGTGCCAGCAGCAATGGTAGGGGGCGCCAGCCCCAGCATTTT. Translated, it gives CASSNGRGRQPQHF.

The chain links TRBV9 to TRBJ1-1, with 12 bases aligning to TRBD1. The length of the CDR3 is 16 residues. Trimming cost V 7 bases and J 1 base; bases outside gene matches: 8. Germline values: CDR1 SGDLS, CDR2 YYNGEE. CDR3 sequence reads: CASRAPGQGANTEAFF. As DNA, the CDR3 is TGTGCCAGCCGAGCGCCGGGACAGGGGGCGAACACTGAAGCTTTCTTT.

This clone came up once. The chain combines TRBV7-9 with TRBJ2-7; 8 nucleotides align to TRBD1. Losses at the gene ends were 5 bases for V and 6 bases for J; bases not matched to a gene: 9. The CDR3 has 14 amino acids. Germline V lookup: CDR1 SEHNR, CDR2 FQNEAQ (reference sequence). CDR3 protein: CASSHFQGAGEQYF. The CDR3 DNA follows: TGTGCCAGCAGCCATTTCCAGGGGGCCGGCGAGCAGTACTTC.